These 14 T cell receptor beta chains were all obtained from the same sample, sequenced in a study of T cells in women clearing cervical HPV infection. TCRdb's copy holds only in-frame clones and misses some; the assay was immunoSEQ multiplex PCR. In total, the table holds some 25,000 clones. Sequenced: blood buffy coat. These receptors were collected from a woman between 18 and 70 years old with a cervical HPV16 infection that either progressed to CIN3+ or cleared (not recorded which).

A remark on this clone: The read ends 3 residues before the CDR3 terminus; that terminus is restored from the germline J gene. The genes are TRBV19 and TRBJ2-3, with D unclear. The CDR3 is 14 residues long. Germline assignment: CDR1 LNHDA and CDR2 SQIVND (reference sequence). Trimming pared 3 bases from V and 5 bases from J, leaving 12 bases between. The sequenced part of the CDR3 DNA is TGTGCCAGTAGTATTCTCGGGTTTCTAGATACG. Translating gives CASSILGFLDT. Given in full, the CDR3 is CASSILGFLDTQYF.

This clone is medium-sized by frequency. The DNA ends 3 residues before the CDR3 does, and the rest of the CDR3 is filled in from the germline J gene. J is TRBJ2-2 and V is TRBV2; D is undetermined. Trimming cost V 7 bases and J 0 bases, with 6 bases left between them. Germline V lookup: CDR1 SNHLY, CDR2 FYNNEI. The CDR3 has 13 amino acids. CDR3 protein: CASTLANTGELFF. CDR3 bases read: TGTGCCAGCACCCTAGCGAACACCGGGGAG.

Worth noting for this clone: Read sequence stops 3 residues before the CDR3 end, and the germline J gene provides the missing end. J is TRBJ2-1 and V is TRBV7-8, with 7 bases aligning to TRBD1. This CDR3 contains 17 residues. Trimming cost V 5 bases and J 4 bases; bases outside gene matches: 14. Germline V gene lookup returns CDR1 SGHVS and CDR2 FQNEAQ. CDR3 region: CASSPNQRDRPYNEQFF. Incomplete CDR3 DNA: TGTGCCAGCAGCCCTAACCAACGGGACAGACCATACAATGAG.

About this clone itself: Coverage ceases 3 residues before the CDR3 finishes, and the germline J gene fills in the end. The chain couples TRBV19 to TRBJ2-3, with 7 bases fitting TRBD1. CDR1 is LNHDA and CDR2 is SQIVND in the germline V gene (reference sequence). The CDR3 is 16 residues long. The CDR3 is CASSTWTGNSNQPQYF. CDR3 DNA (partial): TGTGCCAGTAGTACGTGGACAGGAAATAGCAATCAGCCG.

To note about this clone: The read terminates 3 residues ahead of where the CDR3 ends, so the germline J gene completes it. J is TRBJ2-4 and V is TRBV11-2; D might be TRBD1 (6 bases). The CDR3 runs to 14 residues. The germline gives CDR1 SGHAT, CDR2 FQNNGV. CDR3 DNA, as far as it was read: TGTGCCAGCAGCGGGCTGGGGGCGAACTATGGT. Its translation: CASSGLGANYG. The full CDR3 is CASSGLGANYGQYF.

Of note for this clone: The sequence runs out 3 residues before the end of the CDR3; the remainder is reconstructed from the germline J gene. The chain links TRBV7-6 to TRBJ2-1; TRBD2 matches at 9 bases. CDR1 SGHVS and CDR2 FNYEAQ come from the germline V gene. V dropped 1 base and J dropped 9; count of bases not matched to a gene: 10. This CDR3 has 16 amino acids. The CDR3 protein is CASSLVGGRVASEQFF. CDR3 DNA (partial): TGTGCCAGCAGCTTAGTTGGCGGGAGGGTCGCAAGTGAG. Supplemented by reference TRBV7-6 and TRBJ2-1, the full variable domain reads GAGVSQSPRYKVTKRGQDVALRCDPISGHVSLYWYRQALGQGPEFLTYFNYEAQQDKSGLPNDRFSAERPEGSISTLTIQRTEQRDSAMYRCASSLVGGRVASEQFFGPGTRLTVL.

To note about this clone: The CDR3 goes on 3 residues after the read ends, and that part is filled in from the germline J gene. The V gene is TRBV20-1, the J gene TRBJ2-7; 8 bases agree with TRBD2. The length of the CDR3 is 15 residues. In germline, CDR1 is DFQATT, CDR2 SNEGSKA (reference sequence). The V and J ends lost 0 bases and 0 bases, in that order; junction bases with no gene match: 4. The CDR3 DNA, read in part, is TGCAGTGCTAGAGATCTACTAGCGGACTCCTACGAG. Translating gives CSARDLLADSYE. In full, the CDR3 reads CSARDLLADSYEQYF.

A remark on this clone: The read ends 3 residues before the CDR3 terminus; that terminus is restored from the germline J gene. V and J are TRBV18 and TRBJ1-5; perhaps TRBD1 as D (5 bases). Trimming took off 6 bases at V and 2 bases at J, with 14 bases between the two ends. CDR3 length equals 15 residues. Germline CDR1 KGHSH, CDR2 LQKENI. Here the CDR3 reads CASSGQGRGNQPQHF. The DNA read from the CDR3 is TGTGCCAGCTCGGGTCAGGGTAGGGGCAATCAGCCC. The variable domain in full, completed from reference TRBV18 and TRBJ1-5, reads NAGVMQNPRHLVRRRGQEARLRCSPMKGHSHVYWYRQLPEEGLKFMVYLQKENIIDESGMPKERFSAEFPKEGPSILRIQQVVRGDSAAYFCASSGQGRGNQPQHFGDGTRLSIL.

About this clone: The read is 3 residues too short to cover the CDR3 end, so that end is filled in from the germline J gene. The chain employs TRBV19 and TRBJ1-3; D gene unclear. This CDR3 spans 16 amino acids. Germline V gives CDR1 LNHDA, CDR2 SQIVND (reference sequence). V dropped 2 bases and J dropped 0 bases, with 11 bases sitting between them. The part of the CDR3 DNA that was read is TGTGCCAGTAGTATAACCGGAGCGTTCTCTGGAAACACC. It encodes CASSITGAFSGNT. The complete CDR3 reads CASSITGAFSGNTIYF.

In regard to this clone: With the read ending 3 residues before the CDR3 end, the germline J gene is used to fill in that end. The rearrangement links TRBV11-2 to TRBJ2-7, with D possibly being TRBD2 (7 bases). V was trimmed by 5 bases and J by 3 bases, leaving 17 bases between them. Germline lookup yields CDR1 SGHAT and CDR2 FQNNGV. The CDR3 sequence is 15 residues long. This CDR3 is CASSDREGGYYEQYF. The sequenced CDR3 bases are TGTGCCAGCAGCGACCGAGAGGGGGGGTACTACGAG.

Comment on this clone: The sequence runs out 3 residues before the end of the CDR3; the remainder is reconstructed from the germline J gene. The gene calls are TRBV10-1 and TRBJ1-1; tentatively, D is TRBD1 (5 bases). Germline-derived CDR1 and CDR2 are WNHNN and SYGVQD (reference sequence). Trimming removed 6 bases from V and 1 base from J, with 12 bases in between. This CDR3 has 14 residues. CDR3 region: CASSRDSTNTEAFF. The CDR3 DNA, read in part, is TGCGCCAGCAGCCGGGACTCGACGAACACTGAA.

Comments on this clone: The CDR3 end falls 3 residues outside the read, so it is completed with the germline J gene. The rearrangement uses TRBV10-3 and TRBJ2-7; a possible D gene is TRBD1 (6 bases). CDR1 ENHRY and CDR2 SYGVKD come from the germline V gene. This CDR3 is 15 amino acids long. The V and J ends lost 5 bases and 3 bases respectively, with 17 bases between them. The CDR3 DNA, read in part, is TGTGCCATCAGTAAACTCGAACAGGGTGGCTACGAG. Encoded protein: CAISKLEQGGYE. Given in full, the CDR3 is CAISKLEQGGYEQYF.

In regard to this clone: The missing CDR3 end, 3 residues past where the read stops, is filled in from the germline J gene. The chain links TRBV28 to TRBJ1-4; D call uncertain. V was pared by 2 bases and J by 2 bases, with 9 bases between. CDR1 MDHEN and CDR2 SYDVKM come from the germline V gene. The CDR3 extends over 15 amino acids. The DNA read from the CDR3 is TGTGCCAGCAGTTTAGGGCAGGAGACTAATGAAAAA. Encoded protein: CASSLGQETNEK. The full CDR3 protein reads CASSLGQETNEKLFF.

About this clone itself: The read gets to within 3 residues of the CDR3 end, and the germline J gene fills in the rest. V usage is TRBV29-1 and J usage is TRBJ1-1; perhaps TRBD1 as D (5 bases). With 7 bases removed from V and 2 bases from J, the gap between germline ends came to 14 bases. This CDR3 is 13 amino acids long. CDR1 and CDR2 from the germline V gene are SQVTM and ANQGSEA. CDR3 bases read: TGCAGCGCGAGGGGAGGACCTAACACTGAA. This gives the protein CSARGGPNTE. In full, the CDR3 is CSARGGPNTEAFF.